This T cell receptor beta chain was recovered during a study of cytomegalovirus exposure and HLA in healthy donors (dated by TCRdb to about 2017). The study in broad terms: An earlier analysis of some 600 of the donors reported 276 Gb of sequence data and 95 million to 140 million unique TCR beta sequences obtained from about 179 million T cells. An early release that covered about 600 HLA-typed donors contained 250 to 350 gigabases of sequencing data and 85 million to 100 million unique TCR sequences. In the later analysis, no new phenotypic data were used to find candidate immune exposures; instead, reliance was placed on TCR beta sequences and their occurrence across donors. The T cell repertoires of several hundred subjects were profiled by immunosequencing and related to cytomegalovirus serostatus. Genome-wide SNP genotypes for about three fifths of the roughly 700 donors were used in a later genetic analysis, which treated that subset as a discovery cohort. The study was designed to test whether signatures of past pathogen exposure could be identified by cataloging public T cell receptors. An earlier analysis of several hundred of the donors applied high-throughput TCR beta sequencing to assess whether each TCR beta V gene segment acted as functional or pseudogenic. In addition to the first cohort of 650 to 800 subjects, a separate validation cohort of about 120 different subjects was used. Across around 400 genotyped donors of the cohort, an average of about 240,000 unique TCR beta nucleotide sequences per donor were sequenced, and 15% to 20% of those sequences were non-productive. The genetic ancestry cluster associated with self-reported Caucasian donors included 70% to 85% of the roughly 390 genotyped donors. A later analysis re-analyzed previously published TCR beta repertoires from 660 or so donors and added high-resolution HLA genotyping to study TCR occurrence patterns. Typing coverage varied by locus: roughly 629-640 donors for A, B, C, DRB1 and DQB1; some 520 for DQA1; some 610 for DPA1; 450 to 480 for DPB1. Both class I and class II loci were covered by HLA typing, at four-digit resolution. All discovery cohort repertoires had been generated using a single sequencing platform. Donor age, sex, ethnicity and CMV serostatus were compiled together with the repertoire data. High-throughput TCR immunosequencing, statistical association of individual TCRs with disease status, and machine learning were combined to predict cytomegalovirus infection status. Because of strong linkage in the cohort, five DR-DQ haplotypes were treated as single units for association and clustering.

The CDR3 holds 14 amino acids from the cysteine to the phenylalanine. Of all the DNA, just the CDR3 is kept, 42 bases in frame from base 1. The germline V gene encodes CDR1 SGDLS and CDR2 YYNGEE. V sheds 0 bases and J sheds 5 bases, leaving 9 bases between their ends. Study-wide conclusions, independent of this receptor: The authors suggested that the approach could potentially be generalized to other disease states and immunological phenotypes. Because counts were too low, about 18 rarely observed V segments, including chromosome 9 orphons, were left out of the earlier analysis of 587 of the donors. When HLA alleles, especially DR and DQ, strongly co-occurred, attributing TCR associations to individual alleles was difficult. The classifier was reported to diagnose cytomegalovirus status with high specificity and sensitivity in both the original and validation cohorts. Linkage disequilibrium might explain the correlated functional status among segregating V segments, but an unknown experimental factor could not be ruled out. The cohort was sequenced for TCR beta chains only, and without alpha or paired-chain data the features that could be detected were limited. A further reported finding was that TCR beta sequences accurately predicted the HLA-A and HLA-B alleles for most subjects in the first cohort. A total of fewer than 200 TCR beta chains were listed by the study as associated with cytomegalovirus. A later analysis associated 16,951 TCR beta sequences with specific HLA alleles at a false discovery rate of 0.05. Most TCR sequences were observed very rarely across donors, whereas some public TCRs were present in many individuals. Compared with the roughly 710-donor mean, donors in an Asian-associated ancestry cluster had fewer N-insertions in productive TCRs, according to a later genetic analysis. A later genetic analysis associated a missense DCLRE1C variant with V-gene and J-gene trimming of TCR beta chains, and an independent cohort replicated the association. A few of the identified cytomegalovirus-associated TCR beta chains were confirmed in vitro to be specific for cytomegalovirus antigens. An earlier analysis of some 590 of the donors showed that most TCR beta V segments appeared in productive rearrangements either about 87% or about 30% of the time, which broadly matched IMGT annotations. According to a later analysis, TCR association rates differed among HLA loci, with DRB1 alleles showing the most associated TCRs and HLA-C alleles showing the fewest. A later analysis reported that several top co-occurrence clusters appeared linked to parvovirus B19, influenza, CMV and Epstein-Barr virus. CMV serostatus was the only immune exposure information available for the cohort. Because HLA typing was unavailable for some donors at each locus, only the typed subset was used in association tests. Roughly uniform sequencing depth across donors was assumed in presence/absence analyses, although this assumption may not hold. Most CMV-associated TCR beta chains appeared to be HLA-restricted in a later analysis, and the HLA associations seemed to be driven largely by CMV exposure. A cluster of highly shared sequence variants was judged likely to be a technical artifact of the sequencing pipeline. Some IMGT-functional V segments, including TRBV6-2 and TRBV6-3, could not be told apart with the 87-base-pair reads, so those segments were excluded. Compared with equally common non-associated chains, HLA-associated TCR beta chains in a later analysis were more clonally expanded and had lower generation probabilities.

The method was the immunoSEQ multiplex PCR assay. The multiplex PCR relied on a mix of 60 forward primers for TCR Vbeta segments and 13 reverse primers for TCR Jbeta segments. The CDR3 region of rearranged TCR beta genes was amplified from genomic DNA by a multiplex PCR assay. The Illumina HiSeq System was used to sequence the amplified TCR beta libraries as 87-base-pair reads. Processing in the source paper ran as follows. In a later analysis, tens of millions of unique TCR beta chains were counted across the 500 to 700 repertoires, and around 10 million of these chains were shared by at least two donors. Raw reads were error-corrected and collapsed into unique sequences with a nearest-neighbor algorithm that merged closely related sequences to remove PCR and sequencing errors. Alignment of CDR3 sequences to IMGT reference sequences was used to assign V, D and J gene segments. For a sequence to be retained, a match of at least six nucleotides was required to both a V gene segment and a J gene segment. Rearrangements were called productive when the CDR3 lacked stop codons and stayed in frame with V and J; all others were non-productive. CDR3 was defined according to IMGT convention as the region running from the second conserved V-encoded cysteine to the conserved J-encoded phenylalanine. The earlier analysis of about 620 of the donors excluded sequences that lacked an unambiguous match to a single V gene segment. An earlier analysis of 550 to 650 of the donors classified V segments as functional when productive rearrangements were above 56.7% and as segregating when the standard deviation between donors was above 5%. A statistical classification framework was built to diagnose cytomegalovirus status from the catalog of TCR beta chain sequences. V and J gene assignment, in a later analysis, came from comparing TCR nucleotide sequences with IMGT/GENE-DB human TR gene sequences. A later analysis assigned CDR3 sequences and most-parsimonious VDJ recombination scenarios with the TCRdist pipeline. In a later analysis, each TCR beta chain was defined by its CDR3 amino acid sequence together with its V-gene family, and reads lacking a unique V-gene family were excluded. As a way to deal with suspected cross-contamination and a sequencing artifact, a later analysis dropped 640 or so nucleotide sequences that were highly shared and had low generation probability. A later analysis calculated a clonal expansion index for each public chain from normalized within-repertoire ranks of inferred template counts. In a later analysis, generation probabilities were computed with a VDJ recombination model fitted to out-of-frame rearrangements, and the resulting probabilities were checked against IGoR. In a later analysis, hypergeometric tests were used to score TCR-TCR, TCR-HLA and TCR-CMV co-occurrence, with a repertoire-size bias correction applied to TCR pairs. A later analysis estimated false discovery rates by permuting HLA or CMV assignments 20 times. In a later analysis, co-occurring TCRs were grouped using DBSCAN, with TCRdist sequence similarity added in when clustering inside HLA-allele-positive subsets. Co-occurrence clustering excluded repertoires with fewer than 30,000 or more than 120,000 public chains, plus five with anomalous nucleotide sharing. This is the immuneACCESS table as TCRdb keeps it, with only in-frame sequences that have V and J called. A part of the clones is gone; compared with another copy, unresolved V genes explain less than half, and the rest is unexplained. V and J calls and clone size are given by that table; D and trimming were obtained from the DNA. This sample comprises 200,000 or so clones, 82% of them detected only once. The ten largest clones take up around 0.8% of the sample.

The cohort consisted of approximately 670 healthy bone marrow donors. All cohort members were sampled while nominally healthy, although unrecorded immune exposures were likely present. The donor was CMV seronegative and was included in the group of several hundred seronegative cohort members. Each donor provided a peripheral blood sample, and peripheral blood mononuclear cells were used for TCR beta sequencing. Genomic DNA was extracted from the blood cell samples with the Qiagen DNeasy Blood Extraction Kit. About this clone itself: Its antigen is unknown. The sample holds no much larger clone one base away, and base qualities are not on file.

The sequence derives from a woman between 18 and 29 years old in good health and CMV-seronegative. The sequence is built from TRBV9 and TRBJ2-1, with a weak D call of TRBD2 (5 bases match). The material sequenced was PBMCs. Here is the DNA: TGTGCCAGCAGCGTAGAGGGAGTTAACAATGAGCAGTTCTTC. It encodes CASSVEGVNNEQFF.